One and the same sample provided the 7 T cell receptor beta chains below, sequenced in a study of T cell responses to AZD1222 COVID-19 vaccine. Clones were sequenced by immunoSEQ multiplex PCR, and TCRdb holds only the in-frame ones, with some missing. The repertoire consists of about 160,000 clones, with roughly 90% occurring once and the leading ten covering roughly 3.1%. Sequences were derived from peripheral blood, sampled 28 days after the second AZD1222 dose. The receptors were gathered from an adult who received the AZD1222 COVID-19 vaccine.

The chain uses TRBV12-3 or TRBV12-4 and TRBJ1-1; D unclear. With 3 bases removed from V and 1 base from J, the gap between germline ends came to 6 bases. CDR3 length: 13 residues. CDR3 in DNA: TGTGCCAGCAGTTTTTCAGGGAACACTGAAGCTTTCTTT. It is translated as CASSFSGNTEAFF.

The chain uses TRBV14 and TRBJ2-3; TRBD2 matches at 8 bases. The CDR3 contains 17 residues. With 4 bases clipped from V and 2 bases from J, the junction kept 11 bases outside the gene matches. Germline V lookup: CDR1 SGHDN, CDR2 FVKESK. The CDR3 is CASSPWVSGGSTDTQYF. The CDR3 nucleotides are TGTGCCAGCAGCCCCTGGGTGAGCGGGGGCTCCACAGATACGCAGTATTTT.

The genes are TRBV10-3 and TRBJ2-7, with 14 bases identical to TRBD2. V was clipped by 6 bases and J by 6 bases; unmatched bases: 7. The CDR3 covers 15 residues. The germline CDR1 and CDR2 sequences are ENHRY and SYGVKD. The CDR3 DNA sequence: TGTGCCATCAGCGAGGGACTAGCGGGAGTATTCGAGCAGTACTTC. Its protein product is CAISEGLAGVFEQYF.

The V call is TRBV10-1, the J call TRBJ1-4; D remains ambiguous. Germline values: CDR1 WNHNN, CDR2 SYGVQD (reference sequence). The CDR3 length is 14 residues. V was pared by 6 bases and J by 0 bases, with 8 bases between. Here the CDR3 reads CASSLSATNEKLFF. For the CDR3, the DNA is TGCGCCAGCAGCTTGAGTGCAACTAATGAAAAACTGTTTTTT.

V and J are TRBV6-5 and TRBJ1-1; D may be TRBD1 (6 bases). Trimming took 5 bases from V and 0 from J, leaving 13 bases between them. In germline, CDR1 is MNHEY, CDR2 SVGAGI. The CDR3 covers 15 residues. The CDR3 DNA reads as TGTGCCAGCAGTACGTCCGGGACACTGAACACTGAAGCTTTCTTT. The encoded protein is CASSTSGTLNTEAFF.

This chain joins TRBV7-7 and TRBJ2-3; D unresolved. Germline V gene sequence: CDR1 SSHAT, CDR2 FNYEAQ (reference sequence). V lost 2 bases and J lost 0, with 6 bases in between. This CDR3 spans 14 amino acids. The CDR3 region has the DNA TGTGCCAGCAGCTTAATGACTAGCACAGATACGCAGTATTTT. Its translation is CASSLMTSTDTQYF. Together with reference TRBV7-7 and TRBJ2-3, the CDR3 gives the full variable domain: GAGVSQSPRYKVTKRGQDVTLRCDPISSHATLYWYQQALGQGPEFLTYFNYEAQPDKSGLPSDRFSAERPEGSISTLTIQRTEQRDSAMYRCASSLMTSTDTQYFGPGTRLTVL.

The CDR3 sequence: CSVESLEAPDPYFGYTF. The DNA of the CDR3 is TGCAGCGTTGAAAGTTTAGAGGCCCCCGACCCCTACTTTGGCTACACCTTC. This rearrangement joins TRBV29-1 to TRBJ1-2; D call uncertain. V lost 2 bases, J lost 7 bases, and 26 bases lay in between. Germline CDR1 and CDR2: SQVTM and ANQGSEA. The CDR3 sequence is 17 residues long. Combining the CDR3 with reference TRBV29-1 and TRBJ1-2 gives the whole variable domain SAVISQKPSRDICQRGTSLTIQCQVDSQVTMMFWYRQQPGQSLTLIATANQGSEATYESGFVIDKFPISRPNLTFSTLTVSNMSPEDSSIYLCSVESLEAPDPYFGYTFGSGTRLTVV.